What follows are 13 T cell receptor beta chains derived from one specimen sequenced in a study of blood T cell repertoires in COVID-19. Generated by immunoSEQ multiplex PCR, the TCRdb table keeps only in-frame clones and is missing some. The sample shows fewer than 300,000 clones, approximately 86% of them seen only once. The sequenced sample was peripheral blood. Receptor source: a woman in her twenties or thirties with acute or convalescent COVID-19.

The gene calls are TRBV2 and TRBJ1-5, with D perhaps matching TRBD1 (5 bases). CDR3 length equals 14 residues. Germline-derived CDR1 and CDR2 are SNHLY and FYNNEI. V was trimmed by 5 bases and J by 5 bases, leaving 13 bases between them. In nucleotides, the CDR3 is TGTGCCAGCAGTCGCAGGGTTGACGATCAGCCCCAGCATTTT. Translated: CASSRRVDDQPQHF.

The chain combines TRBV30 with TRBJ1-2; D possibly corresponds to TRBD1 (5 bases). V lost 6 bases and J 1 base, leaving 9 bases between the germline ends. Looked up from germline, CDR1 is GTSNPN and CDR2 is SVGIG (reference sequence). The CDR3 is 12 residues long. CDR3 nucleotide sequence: TGTGCCTGTGCGACAGTTAACTATGGCTACACCTTC. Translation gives CACATVNYGYTF.

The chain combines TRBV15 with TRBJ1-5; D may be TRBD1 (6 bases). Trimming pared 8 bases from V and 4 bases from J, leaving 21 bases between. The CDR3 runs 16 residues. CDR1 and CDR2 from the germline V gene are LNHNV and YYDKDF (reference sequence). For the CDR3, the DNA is TGTGCCACCGGCCTTACAGGGAGCATTTGGAATCAGCCCCAGCATTTT. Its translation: CATGLTGSIWNQPQHF. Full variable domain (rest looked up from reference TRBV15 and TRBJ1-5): DAMVIQNPRYQVTQFGKPVTLSCSQTLNHNVMYWYQQKSSQAPKLLFHYYDKDFNNEADTPDNFQSRRPNTSFCFLDIRSPGLGDTAMYLCATGLTGSIWNQPQHFGDGTRLSIL.

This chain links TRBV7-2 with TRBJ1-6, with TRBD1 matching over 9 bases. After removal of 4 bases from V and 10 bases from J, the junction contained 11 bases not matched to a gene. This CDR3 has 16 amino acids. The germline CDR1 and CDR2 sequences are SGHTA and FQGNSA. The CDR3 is CASSSGTGFSGSPLHF. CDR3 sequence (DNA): TGTGCCAGCAGCTCCGGGACAGGGTTTTCCGGATCACCCCTCCACTTT.

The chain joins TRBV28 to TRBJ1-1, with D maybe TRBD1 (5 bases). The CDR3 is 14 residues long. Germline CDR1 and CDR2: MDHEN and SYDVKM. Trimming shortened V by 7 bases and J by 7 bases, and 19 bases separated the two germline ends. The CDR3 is CASTQGGLGREAFF. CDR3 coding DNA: TGTGCCAGCACCCAGGGAGGGCTAGGGCGTGAAGCTTTCTTT.

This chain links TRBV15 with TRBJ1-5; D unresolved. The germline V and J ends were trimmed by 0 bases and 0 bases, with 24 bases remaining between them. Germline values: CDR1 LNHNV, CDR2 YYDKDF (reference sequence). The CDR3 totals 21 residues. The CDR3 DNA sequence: TGTGCCACCAGCAGAGAGATACCCCCAAGGAGTGACCACAATAGCAATCAGCCCCAGCATTTT. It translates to CATSREIPPRSDHNSNQPQHF.

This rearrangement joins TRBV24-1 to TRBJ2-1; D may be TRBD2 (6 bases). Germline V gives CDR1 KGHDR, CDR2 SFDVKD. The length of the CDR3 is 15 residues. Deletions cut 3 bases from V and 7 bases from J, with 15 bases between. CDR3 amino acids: CATSDSGGALNEQFF. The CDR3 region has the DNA TGTGCCACCAGTGATAGCGGAGGGGCGCTTAATGAGCAGTTCTTC.

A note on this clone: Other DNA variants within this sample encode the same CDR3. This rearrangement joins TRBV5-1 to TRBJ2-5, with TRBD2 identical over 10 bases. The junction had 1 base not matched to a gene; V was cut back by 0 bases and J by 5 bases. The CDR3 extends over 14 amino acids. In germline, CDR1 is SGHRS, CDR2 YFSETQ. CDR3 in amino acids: CASSLGTSGETQYF. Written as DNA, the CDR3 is TGCGCCAGCAGCTTGGGGACTAGCGGCGAGACCCAGTACTTC.

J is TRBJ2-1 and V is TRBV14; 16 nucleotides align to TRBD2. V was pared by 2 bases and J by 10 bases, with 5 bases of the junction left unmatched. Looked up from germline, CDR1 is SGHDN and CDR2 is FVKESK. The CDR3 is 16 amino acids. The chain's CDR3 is CASSQFPGLAGGEQFF. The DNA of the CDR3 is TGTGCCAGCAGCCAATTTCCGGGACTAGCGGGAGGGGAGCAGTTCTTC.

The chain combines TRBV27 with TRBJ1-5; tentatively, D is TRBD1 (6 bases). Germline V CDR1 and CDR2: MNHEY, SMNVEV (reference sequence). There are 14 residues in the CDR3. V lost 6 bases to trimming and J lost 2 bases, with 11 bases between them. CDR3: CASRRQVGNQPQHF. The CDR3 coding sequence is TGTGCCAGCAGGCGACAGGTTGGCAATCAGCCCCAGCATTTT.

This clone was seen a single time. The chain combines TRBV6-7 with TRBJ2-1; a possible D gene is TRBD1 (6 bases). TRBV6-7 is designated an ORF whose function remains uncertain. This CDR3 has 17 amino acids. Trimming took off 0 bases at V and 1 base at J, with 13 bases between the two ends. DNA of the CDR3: TGTGCCAGCAGTTACTCATTCGGGCAGGGGTCCTACAATGAGCAGTTCTTC. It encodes CASSYSFGQGSYNEQFF.

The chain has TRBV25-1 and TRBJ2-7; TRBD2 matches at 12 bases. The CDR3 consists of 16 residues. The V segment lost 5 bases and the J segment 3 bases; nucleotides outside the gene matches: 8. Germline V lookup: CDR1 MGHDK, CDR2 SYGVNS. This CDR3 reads CASSPPLAGGRYEQYF. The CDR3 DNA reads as TGTGCCAGCAGTCCCCCACTAGCGGGAGGCCGCTACGAGCAGTACTTC.

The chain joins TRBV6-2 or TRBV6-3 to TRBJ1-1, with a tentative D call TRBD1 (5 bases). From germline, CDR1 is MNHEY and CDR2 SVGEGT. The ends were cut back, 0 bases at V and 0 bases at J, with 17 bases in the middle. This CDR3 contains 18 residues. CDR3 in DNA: TGTGCCAGCAGTTACTCGATAACGAAGCAGGGCATGAACACTGAAGCTTTCTTT. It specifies CASSYSITKQGMNTEAFF.